This T cell receptor (beta chain) was profiled in a study of blood T cell repertoires in COVID-19. At the level of the study: Spain, Italy and the United States supplied samples that represented acute and convalescent COVID-19. PBMCs, B-cell-depleted T cells, or T cells provided the cDNA or gDNA that made up the material.

The authors' processing: Amplification of reference gene primers provided the estimated nucleated cell counts. Generated by immunoSEQ multiplex PCR, the TCRdb table keeps only in-frame clones and is missing some. The DNA gave D and trimming, while V, J and clone size come from that table. The sample records some 60,000 clones, roughly 79% being singletons. Trimming removed 2 bases at V and 3 bases at J, with 14 bases between. CDR1 is MNHNS, CDR2 SASEGT, per germline. There are 16 residues in the CDR3. This chain connects TRBV6-1 to TRBJ2-4; a possible D gene is TRBD2 (7 bases). The sample taken for sequencing was peripheral blood. The TCR originated in a human donor in a cohort sampled during active COVID-19. CDR3 coding DNA: TGTGCCAGCAGTGAACCGCGGGGGCACCTCAAAAACATTCAGTACTTC. Translation: CASSEPRGHLKNIQYF.